Each of the 14 T cell receptor beta chains below was sequenced from the same sample in a study of OX40 agonist ivuxolimab in advanced cancers. Repertoires were generated with immunoSEQ multiplex PCR, while TCRdb's copy carries only in-frame clones and drops some. This table has 44,000 or so clones, approximately 85% appearing once. Sequenced here: CD4+ or CD8+ T cells sorted from blood, sampled in a trial of the OX40 agonist ivuxolimab. The receptor set was obtained from an adult with an advanced solid tumor such as melanoma, head and neck, liver or kidney cancer.

The V gene is TRBV5-6, the J gene TRBJ2-7; 8 bases align to TRBD2. Per germline, CDR1 SGHDT and CDR2 YYEEEE. V was clipped by 4 bases and J by 1 base; unmatched bases: 1. The CDR3 runs 13 residues. The CDR3 DNA is TGTGCCAGCAGCCCGGGGGGGTCCTACGAGCAGTACTTC. It translates to CASSPGGSYEQYF.

This clone has just a few counts. The CDR3 loop is CASRPGGTKDTQYF. CDR3 DNA sequence: TGCGCCAGCAGACCCGGGGGGACTAAAGATACGCAGTATTTT. J is TRBJ2-3 and V is TRBV5-1; 7 bases fit TRBD2. CDR1 SGHRS and CDR2 YFSETQ come from the germline V gene. The CDR3 loop spans 14 amino acids. Trimming at V came to 5 bases and at J to 5 bases, leaving 8 bases not matched to a gene. The variable domain in full, completed from reference TRBV5-1 and TRBJ2-3, reads KAGVTQTPRYLIKTRGQQVTLSCSPISGHRSVSWYQQTPGQGLQFLFEYFSETQRNKGNFPGRFSGRQFSNSRSEMNVSTLELGDSALYLCASRPGGTKDTQYFGPGTRLTVL.

This clone was found a few times. The chain is built from TRBV5-5 and TRBJ2-3, with no clear D. The length of the CDR3 is 15 residues. Germline V CDR1 and CDR2: SGHKS, YYEKEE (reference sequence). V lost 5 bases to trimming and J lost 6 bases, with 19 bases between them. CDR3 nucleotides: TGTGCCAGCAGGTTATCTAGGCCCTTAATGGATACGCAGTATTTT. It yields the protein CASRLSRPLMDTQYF.

The chain carries TRBV29-1 and TRBJ1-3; TRBD1 matches 9 bases. The V gene's germline CDR1 is SQVTM and CDR2 ANQGSEA. This CDR3 spans 15 amino acids. V dropped 4 bases and J dropped 8; count of bases not matched to a gene: 12. The CDR3 bases are TGCAGCGTTGGGCTGGACAGGGGACCAGGGGACACCATATATTTT. Protein: CSVGLDRGPGDTIYF.

This clone showed up just a few times. This chain links TRBV5-5 with TRBJ1-1; TRBD1 agrees at 8 bases. V shed 3 bases, J shed 8 bases, and the junction held 6 bases outside the gene matches. This CDR3 has 13 residues. The germline V gene encodes CDR1 SGHKS and CDR2 YYEKEE (reference sequence). CDR3 region: CASSWTGIREAFF. Here the CDR3 DNA reads TGTGCCAGCAGCTGGACAGGGATTCGGGAAGCTTTCTTT.

In DNA form, the CDR3 reads TGTGCCAGCAGCCAAGGAGCCCCGGGAGGTCAAGAGACCCAGTACTTC. This sequence encodes CASSQGAPGGQETQYF. This chain links TRBV4-2 with TRBJ2-5; 7 nucleotides line up with TRBD2. Germline lookup yields CDR1 LGHNA and CDR2 YNFKEQ. The CDR3 is made up of 16 amino acids. The junction had 7 bases not matched to a gene; V was cut back by 1 base and J by 2 bases.

The chain couples TRBV7-3 to TRBJ2-3; TRBD2 matches 16 bases. CDR1 is SGHTA and CDR2 is FQGTGA in the germline V gene. V lost 5 bases, J lost 5 bases, and 10 bases stayed unmatched. The CDR3 sequence is 18 residues long. CDR3: CASSRGTSGGAARDTQYF. Here the CDR3 DNA reads TGTGCCAGCAGCCGAGGGACTAGCGGGGGGGCGGCCCGAGATACGCAGTATTTT.

The chain links TRBV30 to TRBJ2-3; 8 bases map to TRBD2. The CDR3 sequence is 15 residues long. Germline V gene data show CDR1 as GTSNPN and CDR2 as SVGIG (reference sequence). V was pared by 8 bases and J by 0 bases, with 10 bases of the junction left unmatched. CDR3 DNA: TGTGCCCACCTCCAGCGGGAGTATAGCACAGATACGCAGTATTTT. Protein product: CAHLQREYSTDTQYF.

CDR3: CATSRALGGAGADTQYF. The CDR3 nucleotides are TGTGCCACCAGCAGAGCACTGGGAGGGGCCGGGGCAGATACGCAGTATTTT. The chain combines TRBV15 with TRBJ2-3; 7 nucleotides line up with TRBD2. The CDR3 loop spans 17 amino acids. The J segment lost 4 bases and the V segment lost 1 base, leaving 11 bases of the junction unmatched. Per germline, CDR1 LNHNV and CDR2 YYDKDF (reference sequence). The full variable domain, in which reference TRBV15 and TRBJ2-3 provide the parts outside the CDR3, is DAMVIQNPRYQVTQFGKPVTLSCSQTLNHNVMYWYQQKSSQAPKLLFHYYDKDFNNEADTPDNFQSRRPNTSFCFLDIRSPGLGDTAMYLCATSRALGGAGADTQYFGPGTRLTVL.

The chain recombines TRBV11-2 with TRBJ1-6, with a possible D match to TRBD1 (5 bases). Germline-derived CDR1 and CDR2 are SGHAT and FQNNGV. Trimming took 1 base from V and 4 from J, leaving 11 bases between them. CDR3 size: 16 residues. CDR3 nucleotides: TGTGCCAGCAGCTTAGTAGGGACTAATTATAATTCACCCCTCCACTTT. Protein product: CASSLVGTNYNSPLHF.

This chain links TRBV11-3 with TRBJ2-1; TRBD2 agrees at 14 bases. Losses at the gene ends were 5 bases for V and 8 bases for J; bases not matched to a gene: 5. The CDR3 covers 15 residues. Germline values: CDR1 SGHNT, CDR2 YENEEA. The CDR3 sequence is CASSPGTSGGHEQFF. The CDR3 DNA reads as TGTGCCAGCAGCCCCGGGACTAGCGGGGGACATGAGCAGTTCTTC. Full variable domain (outside the CDR3, taken from reference TRBV11-3 and TRBJ2-1): EAGVVQSPRYKIIEKKQPVAFWCNPISGHNTLYWYLQNLGQGPELLIRYENEEAVDDSQLPKDRFSAERLKGVDSTLKIQPAELGDSAVYLCASSPGTSGGHEQFFGPGTRLTVL.

The chain couples TRBV19 to TRBJ1-4; D is perhaps TRBD1 (5 bases). Germline CDR1 reads LNHDA; CDR2 reads SQIVND (reference sequence). V was cut by 3 bases and J by 2 bases, with 10 bases left in between. The CDR3 totals 15 residues. The chain's CDR3 is CASSIGRGTNEKLFF. DNA for the CDR3: TGTGCCAGTAGTATCGGAAGGGGCACTAATGAAAAACTGTTTTTT. The variable domain in full, with the rest retrieved from reference TRBV19 and TRBJ1-4, is DGGITQSPKYLFRKEGQNVTLSCEQNLNHDAMYWYRQDPGQGLRLIYYSQIVNDFQKGDIAEGYSVSREKKESFPLTVTSAQKNPTAFYLCASSIGRGTNEKLFFGSGTQLSVL.

The rearrangement joins TRBV7-2 to TRBJ1-2; TRBD1 matches 7 bases. In germline, CDR1 is SGHTA, CDR2 FQGNSA. V shed 3 bases, J shed 2 bases, and the junction held 6 bases outside the gene matches. The length of the CDR3 is 15 residues. The CDR3 DNA is TGTGCCAGCAGCTTTTCCGGGACAGAGAACTATGGCTACACCTTC. It encodes CASSFSGTENYGYTF.

The chain joins TRBV12-5 to TRBJ2-3; 7 positions agree with TRBD2. The germline CDR1 and CDR2 sequences are LGHNT and FRNRAP. V shed 6 bases and J 0 bases; nucleotides not matched to a gene: 6. This CDR3 is 15 amino acids long. In DNA form, the CDR3 reads TGTGCTAGTGGCCGGGAGGCCCTGAGCACAGATACGCAGTATTTT. Translating it yields CASGREALSTDTQYF.